Below are 10 T cell receptor beta chains sequenced from a single sample in a study of tumor-infiltrating lymphocytes in localized non-small cell lung cancer. Generated by immunoSEQ multiplex PCR, the TCRdb table keeps only in-frame clones and is missing some. Seen here are about 14,000 clones, around 70% observed once, and the top ten hold approximately 20%. What was sequenced was uninvolved lung tissue not adjacent to the tumor. The receptors were sampled from a human donor with non-small cell lung cancer.

Relative to its sample, this clone is medium-sized. This chain connects TRBV7-8 to TRBJ2-1, with unresolved D. Per germline, CDR1 SGHVS and CDR2 FQNEAQ. The CDR3 runs 14 residues. V was clipped by 3 bases and J by 6 bases, with 12 bases between them. In DNA form, the CDR3 reads TGTGCCAGCAGCTTCGGCCAAGCCTTCAATGAGCAGTTCTTC. Amino acids: CASSFGQAFNEQFF.

The genes are TRBV6-1 and TRBJ2-5; 7 nucleotides line up with TRBD2. This CDR3 region has 15 residues. V was pared by 0 bases and J by 2 bases, with 3 bases of the junction left unmatched. CDR1 is MNHNS, CDR2 SASEGT, per germline. The DNA for the CDR3 is TGTGCCAGCAGTGAAGCGGGGGGGATACAAGAGACCCAGTACTTC. As protein: CASSEAGGIQETQYF.

This clone was detected a few times. The CDR3 DNA reads as TGTGCCAGCAGCCCAACAGGGGGCGCAGGGCAGCCCCAGCATTTT. As protein: CASSPTGGAGQPQHF. J is TRBJ1-5 and V is TRBV11-2; 9 nucleotides line up with TRBD1. This CDR3 is 15 amino acids long. V dropped 5 bases and J dropped 7; count of bases not matched to a gene: 9. Germline V CDR1 and CDR2: SGHAT, FQNNGV.

This chain connects TRBV9 to TRBJ2-3, with 14 bases lining up with TRBD2. Germline-derived CDR1 and CDR2 are SGDLS and YYNGEE. The CDR3 is 16 residues long. Losses at the gene ends were 4 bases for V and 6 bases for J; bases not matched to a gene: 7. CDR3: CASSKTGLAGVDTQYF. CDR3 sequence (DNA): TGTGCCAGCAGCAAAACGGGACTAGCGGGGGTGGATACGCAGTATTTT.

This clone was counted a few times. The V call is TRBV7-2, the J call TRBJ2-5; possible D gene TRBD2, 5 bases. Trimming stripped 5 bases from V and 2 bases from J, with 12 bases between. This CDR3 region has 14 residues. The V gene's germline CDR1 is SGHTA and CDR2 FQGNSA. CDR3 in DNA: TGTGCCAGCAGCCTTCAGACTAAACAAGAGACCCAGTACTTC. This codes for CASSLQTKQETQYF.

The V call is TRBV6-1, the J call TRBJ1-1, with a tentative D call TRBD1 (5 bases). The CDR3 extends over 13 amino acids. Germline CDR1 is MNHNS and CDR2 is SASEGT. Deletions cut 0 bases from V and 11 bases from J, with 13 bases between. The CDR3 spells CASSEAGETRAFF. CDR3 sequence (DNA): TGTGCCAGCAGTGAAGCGGGGGAAACTCGGGCTTTCTTT.

The chain carries TRBV30 and TRBJ2-2; possible D gene TRBD1, 6 bases. CDR3 size: 16 residues. Germline CDR1 GTSNPN, CDR2 SVGIG (reference sequence). V shed 4 bases and J shed 1 base, with 16 bases lying between them. CDR3 in DNA: TGTGCCTGGACCAAATCCGGGACAAAGAACACCGGGGAGCTGTTTTTT. It translates to CAWTKSGTKNTGELFF. The variable domain in full, with the rest retrieved from reference TRBV30 and TRBJ2-2, is SQTIHQWPATLVQPVGSPLSLECTVEGTSNPNLYWYRQAAGRGLQLLFYSVGIGQISSEVPQNLSASRPQDRQFILSSKKLLLSDSGFYLCAWTKSGTKNTGELFFGEGSRLTVL.

The genes are TRBV7-8 and TRBJ1-1; D gene ambiguous. The CDR3 runs 14 residues. Germline lookup yields CDR1 SGHVS and CDR2 FQNEAQ. The V gene lost 1 base and the J gene lost 1 base, with 7 bases spanning the gap. The CDR3 sequence: CASSLGPGNTEAFF. In DNA, the CDR3 is TGTGCCAGCAGCTTAGGCCCGGGGAACACTGAAGCTTTCTTT.

This clone is judged medium-sized (0.01 to 0.1%). The chain carries TRBV7-2 and TRBJ2-7, with no clear D. The germline V gene has CDR1 SGHTA and CDR2 FQGNSA. The CDR3 extends over 13 amino acids. V dropped 5 bases and J dropped 1 base, with 9 bases sitting between them. In DNA, the CDR3 is TGTGCCAGCAGCGGAGCGTTATCCTACGAGCAGTACTTC. Encoded protein: CASSGALSYEQYF.

This chain uses TRBV19 with TRBJ1-2, with D possibly matching TRBD1 (5 bases). Trimming stripped 5 bases from V and 4 bases from J, with 11 bases between. The germline V gene encodes CDR1 LNHDA and CDR2 SQIVND (reference sequence). The CDR3 covers 13 residues. The CDR3 loop reads CASSYGGGYGYTF. The CDR3 DNA reads as TGTGCCAGTAGTTATGGGGGAGGCTATGGCTACACCTTC.